Sequencing of this T cell receptor (beta chain) was carried out in a study of cytotoxic CD8 clonotypes in ibrutinib-treated CLL. Trimming removed 1 base at V and 4 bases at J, with 10 bases between. The CDR3 consists of 14 residues. In germline, CDR1 is SGHTA, CDR2 FQGNSA. The protocol was immunoSEQ multiplex PCR, while the TCRdb copy is restricted to in-frame clones and leaves out a portion. The sample contains some 290,000 clones, approximately 80% of which appear only once. This material consisted of PBMCs, taken before ibrutinib treatment. The gene calls are TRBV7-2 and TRBJ1-2; D uncertain. The source of this sequence is a human donor with chronic lymphocytic leukemia. CDR3 protein: CASSLGADLYGYTF. In nucleotides, the CDR3 is TGTGCCAGCAGCTTAGGCGCGGATCTCTATGGCTACACCTTC.